This T cell receptor (beta chain) was recovered during a study of cytomegalovirus exposure and HLA in healthy donors. Study observations and caveats: Across all donors, roughly uniform sequencing depth was an assumption of the presence/absence analyses. The study dropped some indistinguishable V segments, TRBV6-2 and TRBV6-3 among them. Sequencing likely caused a cluster of highly shared sequence variants.

As regards this clone: Its antigen is unknown.

The PCR was carried out with 60 Vbeta primers and 13 Jbeta primers. The method was immunoSEQ multiplex PCR; TCRdb's version includes in-frame clones alone and lacks a portion of them. Of roughly 150,000 clones in the sample, about 78% are singletons; the top ten hold more than 1.4%. This CDR3 is 14 amino acids long. Germline V gene lookup returns CDR1 SGHVS and CDR2 FQNEAQ. V was clipped by 2 bases and J by 4 bases, with 11 bases between them. This receptor was obtained from a male donor in good health and CMV-seronegative. J is TRBJ1-1 and V is TRBV7-8, with a possible D match to TRBD1 (5 bases). Source material: PBMCs. The CDR3 DNA is TGTGCCAGCAGCTTAAAGGGACTCGGCACTGAAGCTTTCTTT. Translated, it gives CASSLKGLGTEAFF.